The following is a T cell receptor beta chain sequence with its context. This specimen belongs to a study of blood T cells in healthy people across ages. Staff drew around 10 milliliters of peripheral blood from each donor. A second PCR, run for about 7 to 11 cycles, used a sample-barcoded 5' primer plus a J-beta primer mix. Via MiXCR, TCRdb re-called the 5' RACE reads, giving one row per CDR3 protein. The sample consists of about 970,000 distinct CDR3 sequences, just over 50% of them appearing once. Germline CDR1 is SNHLY and CDR2 is FYNNEI. The CDR3 is 11 residues long. This chain joins TRBV2 and TRBJ2-4; no definite D call. The J call is in doubt because the DNA end fits TRBJ2-5 better. The source of this sequence is a woman aged 60-75 years in good health. Sequenced sample: blood. CDR3 in DNA: TGTGCCAGCAGGGTCTACGAGACCCAGTACTTC. As protein: CASRVYETQYF.